The source of this TCR beta chain is a study of T cell repertoires in cytomegalovirus infection. Overall study: Public TCR beta signatures indicated both CMV infection and matching HLA type. Study results and limitations: Accumulated public TCR beta family frequency recognized individuals carrying CMV together with the relevant HLA. Predominance within the ex vivo response was attributable to HLA-C-restricted CMV-specific TCR beta clonotypes.

This clonotype was observed at least ten times. What it binds is not known. The V gene lost 5 bases and the J gene lost 7 bases, with 18 bases spanning the gap. The CDR3 is 14 amino acids. Germline assignment: CDR1 SGHTA and CDR2 FQGTGA. A single record per CDR3 protein comes from TCRdb applying MiXCR to the reads. The data contain fewer than 550,000 distinct CDR3 sequences, approximately 15% of them singletons. The receptor's source is a human donor in good health (CMV status not recorded). Some clones in this sample may be carry-over from other donors' samples. Sequencing was performed on CD8+ T cells from PBMCs. V gene TRBV7-3 combines with J gene TRBJ2-7; possible D gene TRBD2, 6 bases. The CDR3 coding sequence is TGTGCCAGCAGCCCTAGCGATATGAATGAGGAGCAGTACTTC. It yields the protein CASSPSDMNEEQYF. Supplemented by reference TRBV7-3 and TRBJ2-7, the full variable domain reads GAGVSQTPSNKVTEKGKYVELRCDPISGHTALYWYRQSLGQGPEFLIYFQGTGAADDSGLPNDRFFAVRPEGSVSTLKIQRTERGDSAVYLCASSPSDMNEEQYFGPGTRLTVT.